The 11 T cell receptor beta chains in this list originate from one sample, sequenced in a study of cytomegalovirus exposure and HLA in healthy donors. The PCR made use of 60 Vbeta and 13 Jbeta primers. TCRdb keeps only in-frame clones here, not all; method: immunoSEQ multiplex PCR. The repertoire holds around 130,000 clones, with about 79% as singletons. The sequenced sample consisted of PBMCs. These receptors came from a man aged 45-65 years in good health and CMV-seronegative.

Only a few counts were recorded for this clone. The CDR3 sequence is CASSGDTYEQYF. The CDR3 DNA follows: TGTGCCAGCAGTGGGGACACCTACGAGCAGTACTTC. The V gene is TRBV2, the J gene TRBJ2-5; TRBD1 is a possible D gene (6 bases). The J call may be incorrect, as the DNA end agrees better with TRBJ2-7. Germline V gives CDR1 SNHLY, CDR2 FYNNEI. This CDR3 is 12 amino acids long.

The rearrangement links TRBV10-2 to TRBJ2-7; D remains ambiguous. Germline V gives CDR1 WSHSY, CDR2 SAAADI. CDR3 length equals 15 residues. V shed 0 bases and J shed 2 bases, with 11 bases lying between them. In nucleotides, the CDR3 is TGCGCCAGCAGTGAGTCTATATTACACGCCTACGAGCAGTACTTC. Protein product: CASSESILHAYEQYF.

The V and J genes are TRBV7-9 and TRBJ1-3, with D maybe TRBD1 (5 bases). Looked up from germline, CDR1 is SEHNR and CDR2 is FQNEAQ (reference sequence). Trimming removed 1 base from V and 4 bases from J, with 14 bases in between. The CDR3 runs to 16 residues. The CDR3 DNA is TGTGCCAGCAGCTTAGAAATACAGGCATTCGGAAACACCATATATTTT. Residues: CASSLEIQAFGNTIYF.

Concerning this clone: Additional DNA sequences in this sample encode the identical CDR3. The chain carries TRBV9 and TRBJ2-7, with a weak D call TRBD2 (5 bases). In germline, CDR1 is SGDLS, CDR2 YYNGEE. This CDR3 contains 13 residues. Deletions cut 0 bases from V and 7 bases from J, with 11 bases between. As DNA, the CDR3 is TGTGCCAGCAGCGTAGGAGGAGGCGGGGAGCAGTACTTC. Encoded protein: CASSVGGGGEQYF.

This chain joins TRBV5-6 and TRBJ2-3; possibly TRBD2 for D (5 bases). The germline V gene encodes CDR1 SGHDT and CDR2 YYEEEE. V lost 4 bases and J lost 1, with 7 bases in between. The CDR3 contains 13 residues. The CDR3 spells CASSLGGTDTQYF. CDR3 DNA sequence: TGTGCCAGCAGCCTCGGGGGCACAGATACGCAGTATTTT. The complete variable domain, with remaining parts taken from reference TRBV5-6 and TRBJ2-3, reads DAGVTQSPTHLIKTRGQQVTLRCSPKSGHDTVSWYQQALGQGPQFIFQYYEEEERQRGNFPDRFSGHQFPNYSSELNVNALLLGDSALYLCASSLGGTDTQYFGPGTRLTVL.

The chain is built from TRBV6-6 and TRBJ1-1; D might be TRBD1 (5 bases). Germline CDR1 is MNHNY and CDR2 is SVGAGI (reference sequence). This CDR3 contains 14 residues. Trimming pared 6 bases from V and 4 bases from J, leaving 15 bases between. In DNA form, the CDR3 reads TGTGCCAGCAGCTATGATGCAAGGGGCACTGAAGCTTTCTTT. Translation gives CASSYDARGTEAFF.

This clone has a single count. The chain carries TRBV29-1 and TRBJ2-4, with D uncertain. V gave up 6 bases and J gave up 0 bases, with 12 bases separating them. The CDR3 contains 14 residues. Germline-derived CDR1 and CDR2 are SQVTM and ANQGSEA. The CDR3 bases are TGCAGCGTCCGACAAGTACTAGCCAAAAACATTCAGTACTTC. Its protein product is CSVRQVLAKNIQYF.

The chain links TRBV6-4 to TRBJ1-3, with 10 bases fitting TRBD1. The V and J ends lost 1 base and 4 bases, in that order; junction bases with no gene match: 4. The CDR3 length is 16 residues. From germline, CDR1 is MRHNA and CDR2 SNTAGT. The CDR3 here is CASSDFWTGGGNTIYF. In nucleotides, the CDR3 is TGTGCCAGCAGTGACTTCTGGACAGGGGGAGGAAACACCATATATTTT.

The chain has TRBV10-2 and TRBJ2-7; D is uncertain. Germline CDR1 WSHSY, CDR2 SAAADI. Trimming stripped 3 bases from V and 5 bases from J, with 11 bases between. The CDR3 is 13 amino acids. This CDR3 reads CASSDYSLHEQYF. CDR3 bases: TGCGCCAGCAGTGACTACTCCCTCCACGAGCAGTACTTC.

Concerning this clone: One end of the junction is discordant with germline, which a read error may explain. The rearrangement links TRBV6-5 to TRBJ2-1, with 7 bases identical to TRBD1. Germline assignment: CDR1 MNHEY and CDR2 SVGAGI. The CDR3 length is 15 residues. The DNA for the CDR3 is TGTGCCAGCAGACTCGACAGGGCCGAAGGCAATGGGCAGTTCTTC. As protein: CASRLDRAEGNGQFF.

V is TRBV5-6 and J is TRBJ2-1, with D unclear. V dropped 4 bases and J dropped 0 bases, with 14 bases sitting between them. The CDR3 totals 16 residues. Germline V gene sequence: CDR1 SGHDT, CDR2 YYEEEE. The chain's CDR3 is CASSIDETSSYNEQFF. CDR3 in DNA: TGTGCCAGCAGCATTGATGAAACAAGCTCCTACAATGAGCAGTTCTTC.